The T cell receptor beta chain under discussion was sequenced for a study of blood T cell repertoires in COVID-19. The overall study: From T cells, B-cell-depleted T cells, or PBMCs came the material, which was cDNA or gDNA.

Per the germline V gene, CDR1 is MNHEY and CDR2 is SVGEGT. This CDR3 has 15 residues. The germline V and J ends were trimmed by 5 bases and 8 bases, with 19 bases remaining between them. In the original workflow: Using reference gene primer amplification, nucleated cell counts were estimated. TCRdb's copy holds only in-frame clones and misses some; the assay was immunoSEQ multiplex PCR. The V and J calls and clone size were taken over from that table, and D and trimming were inferred from the DNA. The profile shows around 200,000 clones, approximately 80% of them singletons. The rearrangement uses TRBV6-2 or TRBV6-3 and TRBJ2-4; tentative D call: TRBD2 (7 bases). The TCR comes from a man aged 45-65 years who had recovered from COVID-19. Sequencing used peripheral blood. Here the CDR3 reads CASSDNREGNHIQYF. The CDR3 DNA sequence: TGTGCCAGCAGTGACAACAGGGAGGGAAACCACATTCAGTACTTC.